These 11 T cell receptor beta chains originate from one sample sequenced in a study of CDR3 diversity in severe acne (dated by TCRdb to between 2018 and 2020). The library was produced with PCR. TCRdb lists the instrument as Illumina HiSeq 2000. TCRdb's own reprocessing of the public reads used fastp at Q25 and MiXCR and kept productive beta chains. Entries are consolidated by CDR3 protein sequence, retaining the most common genes and DNA. Within this sample are some 90,000 distinct CDR3 sequences, with roughly half of them counted one time only. The leading ten clones occupy roughly 9.1% of the sample. Sequencing input: blood. The receptors were sampled from a male donor in good health, serving as a control.

This clonotype came up many times. The gene calls are TRBV10-3 and TRBJ2-1, with 7 bases that match TRBD2. Germline trimming cut 4 bases from V and 7 bases from J; bases unmatched to any gene: 1. CDR3 length: 12 residues. CDR1 ENHRY and CDR2 SYGVKD come from the germline V gene. CDR3 sequence (DNA): TGTGCCATCAGTGCACTAGCGAATGAGCAGTTCTTC. This codes for CAISALANEQFF.

A note on this clonotype: Mismatch with germline at one junction end may stem from a read error. The genes are TRBV12-3 or TRBV12-4 and TRBJ1-2; unclear D gene. This CDR3 contains 12 residues. CDR3 in DNA: TGTGCCAGCAGCCTACGGACGGCAGGTCCCGCCTTC. It specifies CASSLRTAGPAF.

This clonotype showed up just a few times. This may stem from a read error, because a much larger clone lies one nucleotide away. V gene TRBV7-2 combines with J gene TRBJ1-1, with D unclear. CDR1 and CDR2 (germline): SGHTA, FQGNSA. There are 15 residues in the CDR3. In nucleotides, the CDR3 is TGTGCCAGCAGCTTCAGCCCCCGGGAGAACACTGAAGCTCTCTTT. Translating it yields CASSFSPRENTEALF.

In its sample, this clonotype ranks as medium-sized. The chain has TRBV11-2 and TRBJ1-6, with D tentatively TRBD1 (6 bases). This CDR3 has 13 residues. Trimming took 8 bases from V and 14 from J, leaving 19 bases between them. In germline, CDR1 is SGHAT, CDR2 FQNNGV. The CDR3 DNA follows: TGTGCCAGCGGTAGTCGGGACAACCTGTCCCTCCACTTT. This encodes CASGSRDNLSLHF.

The V and J genes are TRBV6-5 and TRBJ2-7, with 12 positions matching TRBD1. Germline trimming cut 5 bases from V and 5 bases from J; bases unmatched to any gene: 13. The CDR3 covers 17 residues. Germline values: CDR1 MNHEY, CDR2 SVGAGI. The CDR3 coding sequence is TGTGCCAGCAGTGCGCCGGGACAGGGGGCGCCTAGGGACGAGCAGTACTTC. It is translated as CASSAPGQGAPRDEQYF.

The J gene is TRBJ1-3, the V gene TRBV9; D is ambiguous. Trimming took off 0 bases at V and 8 bases at J, with 15 bases between the two ends. Germline lookup yields CDR1 SGDLS and CDR2 YYNGEE. CDR3 length equals 15 residues. The CDR3 bases are TGTGCCAGCAGCGTAGAACACGGCTATGGCTACACCATATATTTT. It is translated as CASSVEHGYGYTIYF.

The rearrangement joins TRBV20-1 to TRBJ2-7, with TRBD2 matching 11 bases. The assigned J gene may be wrong: the sequence end matches TRBJ2-1 better. In germline, CDR1 is DFQATT, CDR2 SNEGSKA (reference sequence). The CDR3 has 14 residues. CDR3 sequence: CSARWLAGGQEQFF. The DNA of the CDR3 is TGCAGTGCTAGATGGCTAGCGGGAGGTCAGGAGCAGTTCTTC.

The V gene is TRBV7-2, the J gene TRBJ1-5; 9 bases align to TRBD1. The J segment lost 1 base and the V segment lost 5 bases, leaving 9 bases of the junction unmatched. Per germline, CDR1 SGHTA and CDR2 FQGNSA. The CDR3 extends over 17 amino acids. DNA for the CDR3: TGTGCCAGCAGCCAAGACAGGGGGTCGAGGAGCAATCAGCCCCAGCATTTT. Its protein product is CASSQDRGSRSNQPQHF.

Regarding this clonotype: Relative to the germline gene, one junction end is altered; a read error may explain this. This sequence joins TRBV6-5 and TRBJ2-6, with a weak D call TRBD1 (6 bases). Germline values: CDR1 MNHEY, CDR2 SVGAGI. CDR3 length equals 14 residues. CDR3 bases: TGTGCCAGCAGAGGGGGTTCAGGGGCCAGCGTCCTGACTTTC. Protein: CASRGGSGASVLTF.

This chain joins TRBV6-6 and TRBJ1-2; 8 nucleotides match TRBD1. The CDR3 spans 15 residues. V trimming: 6 bases; J trimming: 5 bases; junction bases outside the gene matches: 11. CDR1 and CDR2 from the germline V gene are MNHNY and SVGAGI (reference sequence). The CDR3 here is CASSLAGGAGYGYTF. Here the CDR3 DNA reads TGTGCCAGCAGCCTAGCAGGGGGCGCTGGGTATGGCTACACCTTC.

There are many counts of this clonotype. This chain uses TRBV6-1 with TRBJ1-6; D is unclear. The CDR3 covers 13 residues. Trimming removed 3 bases from V and 8 bases from J, with 8 bases in between. Germline V gives CDR1 MNHNS, CDR2 SASEGT. The DNA for the CDR3 is TGTGCCAGCAGTGATGGAGGATATTCACCCCTCCACTTT. Translated, it gives CASSDGGYSPLHF.